These 11 T cell receptor beta chains were sequenced from one sample in a study of sequential checkpoint blockade in melanoma. Sequencing used immunoSEQ multiplex PCR; TCRdb keeps in-frame clones, though not all of them. The sample shows 13,000 to 15,000 clones, around two thirds of them seen only once. Treatment of the sample: randomized to nivolumab then ipilimumab (arm A) or the reverse (arm B). Here the sequenced sample was CD8+ T cells sorted from blood (inferred from file names), taken from a patient given nivolumab and ipilimumab in sequence. The receptors originated from a human donor with melanoma.

V usage is TRBV7-6 and J usage is TRBJ2-1; 7 bases line up with TRBD2. The germline V gene has CDR1 SGHVS and CDR2 FNYEAQ. The CDR3 is 13 amino acids. With V trimmed by 4 bases and J by 7 bases, 4 bases remained unmatched. CDR3 in amino acids: CASSSGLYNEQFF. The CDR3 coding sequence is TGTGCCAGCAGCTCGGGACTATATAATGAGCAGTTCTTC.

The sample holds a few counts of this clone. The V gene is TRBV9, the J gene TRBJ2-7; D call uncertain. Germline CDR1 reads SGDLS; CDR2 reads YYNGEE. This CDR3 contains 14 residues. The ends were cut back, 4 bases at V and 0 bases at J, with 11 bases in the middle. The CDR3 nucleotides are TGTGCCAGCAGCCCCCTTGTTAGCTCCTACGAGCAGTACTTC. Translated, it gives CASSPLVSSYEQYF. The full variable domain, completed using reference TRBV9 and TRBJ2-7, is DSGVTQTPKHLITATGQRVTLRCSPRSGDLSVYWYQQSLDQGLQFLIQYYNGEERAKGNILERFSAQQFPDLHSELNLSSLELGDSALYFCASSPLVSSYEQYFGPGTRLTVT.

The chain carries TRBV14 and TRBJ2-7, with TRBD2 identical over 7 bases. After removal of 4 bases from V and 3 bases from J, the junction contained 3 bases not matched to a gene. The V gene's germline CDR1 is SGHDN and CDR2 FVKESK. The CDR3 runs to 13 residues. The CDR3 loop is CASSPRGDYEQYF. The CDR3 region has the DNA TGTGCCAGCAGCCCCCGGGGGGACTACGAGCAGTACTTC.

J is TRBJ2-7 and V is TRBV7-2; 10 nucleotides agree with TRBD2. The CDR3 loop spans 17 amino acids. Germline CDR1 and CDR2: SGHTA and FQGNSA. The J segment lost 3 bases and the V segment lost 6 bases, leaving 14 bases of the junction unmatched. CDR3 nucleotides: TGTGCCAGCAGTTCCCAGGGTAGCGGGAGGTCTCGCTACGAGCAGTACTTC. Its translation is CASSSQGSGRSRYEQYF.

Here the CDR3 DNA reads TGTGCCAGCAGCAAAGTGCCGGGATCCGTGTACACCGGGGAGCTGTTTTTT. This sequence encodes CASSKVPGSVYTGELFF. The V call is TRBV21-1, the J call TRBJ2-2; the table gives TRBD2 as D, unverified against the DNA. TRBV21-1 is described as a pseudogene. This CDR3 is 17 amino acids long.

CDR3 nucleotide sequence: TGTGCCAGCAGTTTAGGTGTGGGAGGGCCTTCCTACAATGAGCAGTTCTTC. Translated, it gives CASSLGVGGPSYNEQFF. The chain has TRBV27 and TRBJ2-1; TRBD2 matches 7 bases. CDR1 is MNHEY and CDR2 is SMNVEV in the germline V gene (reference sequence). The CDR3 loop spans 17 amino acids. Trimming at V came to 2 bases and at J to 1 base, leaving 8 bases not matched to a gene.

The CDR3 loop is CASSQGGIFYEQYF. The DNA for the CDR3 is TGTGCCAGCAGCCAAGGCGGCATTTTTTACGAGCAGTACTTC. This sequence joins TRBV14 and TRBJ2-7; D gene ambiguous. V was cut by 1 base and J by 4 bases, with 11 bases left in between. Germline V CDR1 and CDR2: SGHDN, FVKESK. The CDR3 contains 14 residues.

This clone was observed a few times. The V gene is TRBV19, the J gene TRBJ2-1, with 7 bases matching TRBD1. Trimming cost V 5 bases and J 7 bases; bases outside gene matches: 5. The CDR3 is 13 amino acids. Germline assignment: CDR1 LNHDA and CDR2 SQIVND (reference sequence). The CDR3: CASSRRDRNEQFF. The CDR3 coding sequence is TGTGCCAGTAGTCGCCGGGACAGAAATGAGCAGTTCTTC.

This clone showed up just a few times. This chain connects TRBV7-3 to TRBJ1-1; unclear D gene. The germline CDR1 and CDR2 sequences are SGHTA and FQGTGA. This CDR3 has 13 amino acids. V was cut by 5 bases and J by 1 base, with 8 bases left in between. CDR3 amino acids: CASSPNRNTEAFF. DNA of the CDR3: TGTGCCAGCAGCCCCAACAGGAACACTGAAGCTTTCTTT.

This CDR3 is CASSSHWTDLFSNTGELFF. The CDR3 DNA sequence: TGTGCCAGCAGCTCCCACTGGACAGATCTTTTCTCTAACACCGGGGAGCTGTTTTTT. This chain connects TRBV7-2 to TRBJ2-2; the D gene is possibly TRBD1 (6 bases). The germline gives CDR1 SGHTA, CDR2 FQGNSA. V shed 4 bases and J shed 2 bases, with 23 bases lying between them. The CDR3 has 19 amino acids.

V is TRBV6-1 and J is TRBJ2-3; 11 bases align to TRBD1. With 3 bases clipped from V and 4 bases from J, the junction kept 0 bases outside the gene matches. There are 14 residues in the CDR3. Germline CDR1 is MNHNS and CDR2 is SASEGT. CDR3 DNA sequence: TGTGCCAGCAGTGAGGGACAGGGGGCAGATACGCAGTATTTT. Translating it yields CASSEGQGADTQYF.